This entry lists 3 T cell receptor beta chains sequenced from one sample in a study of cytomegalovirus exposure and HLA in healthy donors. 60 Vbeta and 13 Jbeta primers were used in PCR. Clones were sequenced by immunoSEQ multiplex PCR, and TCRdb holds only the in-frame ones, with some missing. Of about 210,000 clones listed, 75% to 80% are singletons. Material for sequencing was PBMCs. The receptors come from a woman aged 30 to 39 in good health and CMV-seropositive.

This clone has just one count. The chain employs TRBV7-2 and TRBJ1-2, with 9 positions matching TRBD1. Germline V gene lookup returns CDR1 SGHTA and CDR2 FQGNSA. V lost 1 base, J lost 5 bases, and 5 bases stayed unmatched. The CDR3 runs 15 residues. The CDR3 nucleotides are TGTGCCAGCAGCTTAGTTTTTGACAGGGGGTATGGCTACACCTTC. Protein sequence: CASSLVFDRGYGYTF.

The rearrangement uses TRBV2 and TRBJ1-5, with D unclear. The CDR3 length is 15 residues. Trimming took 4 bases from V and 9 from J, leaving 19 bases between them. Germline values: CDR1 SNHLY, CDR2 FYNNEI. In DNA, the CDR3 is TGTGCCAGCAGTGCGGAGTGGATGGAGGAACGGCCCCAGCATTTT. Its translation is CASSAEWMEERPQHF.

This sequence joins TRBV5-1 and TRBJ2-1; D is ambiguous. Germline assignment: CDR1 SGHRS and CDR2 YFSETQ. This CDR3 has 14 amino acids. The V gene lost 5 bases and the J gene lost 5 bases, with 14 bases spanning the gap. In DNA, the CDR3 is TGCGCCAGCAGGGTCCTCTTCGAGGACAATGAGCAGTTCTTC. It translates to CASRVLFEDNEQFF.